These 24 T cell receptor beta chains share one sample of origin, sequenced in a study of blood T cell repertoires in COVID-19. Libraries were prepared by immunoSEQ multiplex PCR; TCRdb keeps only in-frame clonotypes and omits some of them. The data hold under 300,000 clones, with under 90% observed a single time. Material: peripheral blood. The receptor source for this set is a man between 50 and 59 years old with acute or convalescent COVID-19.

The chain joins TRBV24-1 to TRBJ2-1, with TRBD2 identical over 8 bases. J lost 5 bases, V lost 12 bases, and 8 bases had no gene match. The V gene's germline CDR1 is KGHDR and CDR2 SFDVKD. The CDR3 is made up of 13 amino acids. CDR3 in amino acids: CALEHGRDNEQFF. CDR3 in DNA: TGTGCCCTTGAGCACGGGAGGGACAATGAGCAGTTCTTC.

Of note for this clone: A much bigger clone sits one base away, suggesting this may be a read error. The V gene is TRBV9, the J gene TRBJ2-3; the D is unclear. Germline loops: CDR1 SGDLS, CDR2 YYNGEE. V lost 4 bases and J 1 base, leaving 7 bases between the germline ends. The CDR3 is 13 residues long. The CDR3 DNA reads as TGTGCCAGCAGCCCTGCGGGCACAGATACGCAGTATTTT. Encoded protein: CASSPAGTDTQYF.

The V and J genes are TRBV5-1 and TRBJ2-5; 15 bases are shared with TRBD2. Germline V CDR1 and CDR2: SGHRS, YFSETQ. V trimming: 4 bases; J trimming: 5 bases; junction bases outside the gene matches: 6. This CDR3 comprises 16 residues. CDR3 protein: CASSPRTSGGGETQYF. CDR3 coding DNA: TGCGCCAGCAGCCCGAGGACTAGCGGGGGGGGTGAGACCCAGTACTTC.

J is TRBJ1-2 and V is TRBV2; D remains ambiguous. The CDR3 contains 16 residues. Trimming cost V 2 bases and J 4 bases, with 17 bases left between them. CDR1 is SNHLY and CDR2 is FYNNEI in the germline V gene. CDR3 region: CASSEITAQFSYGYTF. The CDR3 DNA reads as TGTGCCAGCAGTGAAATAACAGCCCAATTTAGCTATGGCTACACCTTC. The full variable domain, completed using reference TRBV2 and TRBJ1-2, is EPEVTQTPSHQVTQMGQEVILRCVPISNHLYFYWYRQILGQKVEFLVSFYNNEISEKSEIFDDQFSVERPDGSNFTLKIRSTKLEDSAMYFCASSEITAQFSYGYTFGSGTRLTVV.

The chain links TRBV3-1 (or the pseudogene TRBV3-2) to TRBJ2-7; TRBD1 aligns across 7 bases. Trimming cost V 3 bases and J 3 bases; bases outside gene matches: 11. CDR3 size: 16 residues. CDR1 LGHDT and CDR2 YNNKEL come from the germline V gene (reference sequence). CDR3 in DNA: TGTGCCAGCAGCCAGAAGGGGGCGCAGGCACTCTACGAGCAGTACTTC. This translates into CASSQKGAQALYEQYF.

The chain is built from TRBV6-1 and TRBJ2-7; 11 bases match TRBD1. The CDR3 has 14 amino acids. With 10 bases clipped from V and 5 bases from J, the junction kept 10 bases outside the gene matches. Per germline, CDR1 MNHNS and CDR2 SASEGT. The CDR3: CAIQTGQGDHEQYF. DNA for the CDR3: TGTGCCATCCAGACGGGACAGGGGGACCACGAGCAGTACTTC.

CDR3 bases: TGTGCCTGGCTATCAGGGGGCTCCTACGAGCAGTACTTC. It is translated as CAWLSGGSYEQYF. The V gene is TRBV30, the J gene TRBJ2-7, with 7 bases matching TRBD1. The J segment lost 0 bases and the V segment lost 5 bases, leaving 4 bases of the junction unmatched. This CDR3 is 13 amino acids long. Per the germline V gene, CDR1 is GTSNPN and CDR2 is SVGIG (reference sequence).

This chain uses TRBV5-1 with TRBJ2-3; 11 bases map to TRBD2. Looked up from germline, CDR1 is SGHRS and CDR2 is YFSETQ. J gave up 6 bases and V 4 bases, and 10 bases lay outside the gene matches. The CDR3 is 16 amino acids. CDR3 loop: CASSVLAGGPGDTQYF. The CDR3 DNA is TGCGCCAGCAGCGTGCTAGCGGGGGGCCCGGGGGATACGCAGTATTTT.

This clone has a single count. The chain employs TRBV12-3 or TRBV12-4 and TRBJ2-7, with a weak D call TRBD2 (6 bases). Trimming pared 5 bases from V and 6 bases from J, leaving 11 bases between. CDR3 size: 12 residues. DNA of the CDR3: TGTGCCAGCAGTCGATCGACTAGCGAGCAGTACTTC. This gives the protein CASSRSTSEQYF.

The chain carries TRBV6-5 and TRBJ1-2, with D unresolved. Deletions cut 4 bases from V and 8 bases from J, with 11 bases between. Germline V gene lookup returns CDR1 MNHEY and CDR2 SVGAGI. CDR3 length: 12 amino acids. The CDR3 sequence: CASSSGSRGYTF. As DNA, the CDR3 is TGTGCCAGCAGTTCCGGGAGTAGAGGCTACACCTTC.

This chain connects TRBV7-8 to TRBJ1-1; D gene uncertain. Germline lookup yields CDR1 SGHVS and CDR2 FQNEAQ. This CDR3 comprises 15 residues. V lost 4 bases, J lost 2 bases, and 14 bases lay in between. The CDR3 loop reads CASSSEEPLNTEAFF. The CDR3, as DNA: TGTGCCAGCAGCTCCGAGGAGCCTCTCAACACTGAAGCTTTCTTT. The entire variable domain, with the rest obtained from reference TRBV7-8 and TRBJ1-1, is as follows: GAGVSQSPRYKVAKRGQDVALRCDPISGHVSLFWYQQALGQGPEFLTYFQNEAQLDKSGLPSDRFFAERPEGSVSTLKIQRTQQEDSAVYLCASSSEEPLNTEAFFGQGTRLTVV.

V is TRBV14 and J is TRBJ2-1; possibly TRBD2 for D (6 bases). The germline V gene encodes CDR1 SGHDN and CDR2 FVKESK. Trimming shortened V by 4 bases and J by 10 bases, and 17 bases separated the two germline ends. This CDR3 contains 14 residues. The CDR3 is CASSRSPLAGEQFF. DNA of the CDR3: TGTGCCAGCAGCCGAAGCCCACTAGCAGGGGAGCAGTTCTTC.

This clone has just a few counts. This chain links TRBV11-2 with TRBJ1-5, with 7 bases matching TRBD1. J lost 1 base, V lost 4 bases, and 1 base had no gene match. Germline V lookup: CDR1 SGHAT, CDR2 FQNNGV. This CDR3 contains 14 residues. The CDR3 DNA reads TGTGCCAGCAGCTCGACAGGGAGCAATCAGCCCCAGCATTTT. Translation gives CASSSTGSNQPQHF. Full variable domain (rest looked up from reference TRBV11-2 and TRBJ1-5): EAGVAQSPRYKIIEKRQSVAFWCNPISGHATLYWYQQILGQGPKLLIQFQNNGVVDDSQLPKDRFSAERLKGVDSTLKIQPAKLEDSAVYLCASSSTGSNQPQHFGDGTRLSIL.

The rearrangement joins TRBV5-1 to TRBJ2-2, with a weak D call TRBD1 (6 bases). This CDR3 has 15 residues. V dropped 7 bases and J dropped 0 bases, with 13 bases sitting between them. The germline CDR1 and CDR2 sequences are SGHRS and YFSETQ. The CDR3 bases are TGCGCCAGCTCCCCGGGACACACGAACACCGGGGAGCTGTTTTTT. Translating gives CASSPGHTNTGELFF.

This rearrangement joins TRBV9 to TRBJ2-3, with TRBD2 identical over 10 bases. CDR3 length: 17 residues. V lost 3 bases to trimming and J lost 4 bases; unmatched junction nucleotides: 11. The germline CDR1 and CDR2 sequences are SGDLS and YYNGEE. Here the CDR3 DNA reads TGTGCCAGCAGCGACCTAGCGGGGGCTAACCTGGCAGATACGCAGTATTTT. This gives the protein CASSDLAGANLADTQYF.

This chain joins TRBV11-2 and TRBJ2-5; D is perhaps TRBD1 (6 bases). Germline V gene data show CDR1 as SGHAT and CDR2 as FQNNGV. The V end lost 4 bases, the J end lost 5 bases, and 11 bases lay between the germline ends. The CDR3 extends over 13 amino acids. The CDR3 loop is CASSSRGRETQYF. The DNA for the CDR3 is TGTGCCAGCAGCTCCAGGGGTAGGGAGACCCAGTACTTC.

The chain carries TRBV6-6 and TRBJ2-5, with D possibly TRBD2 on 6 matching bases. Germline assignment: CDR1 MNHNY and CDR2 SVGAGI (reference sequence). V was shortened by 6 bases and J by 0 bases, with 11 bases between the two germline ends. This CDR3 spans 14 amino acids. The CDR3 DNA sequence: TGTGCCAGCAGGCGGGACCTTCACCAAGAGACCCAGTACTTC. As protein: CASRRDLHQETQYF.

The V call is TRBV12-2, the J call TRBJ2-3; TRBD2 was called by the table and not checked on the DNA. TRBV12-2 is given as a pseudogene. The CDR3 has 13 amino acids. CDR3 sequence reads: CASRSRGTDTQYF. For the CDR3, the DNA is TGTGCAAGTCGCTCGAGAGGCACAGATACGCAGTATTTT.

In DNA, the CDR3 is TGTGCCAGCAGCTTAGAGACAGGGTGGGATGAGCAGTTCTTC. Encoded protein: CASSLETGWDEQFF. The chain carries TRBV11-1 and TRBJ2-1; the match to TRBD1 covers 7 bases. This CDR3 spans 14 amino acids. V trimming: 1 base; J trimming: 8 bases; junction bases outside the gene matches: 5. Germline V gene data show CDR1 as SGHAT and CDR2 as FQDESV (reference sequence).

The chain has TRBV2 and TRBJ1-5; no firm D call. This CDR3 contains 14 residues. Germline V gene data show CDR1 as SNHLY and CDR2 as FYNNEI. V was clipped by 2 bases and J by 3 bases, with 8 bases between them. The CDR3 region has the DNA TGTGCCAGCAGTGAATCAGGCCCCAATCAGCCCCAGCATTTT. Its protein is CASSESGPNQPQHF. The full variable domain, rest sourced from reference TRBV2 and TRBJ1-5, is EPEVTQTPSHQVTQMGQEVILRCVPISNHLYFYWYRQILGQKVEFLVSFYNNEISEKSEIFDDQFSVERPDGSNFTLKIRSTKLEDSAMYFCASSESGPNQPQHFGDGTRLSIL.

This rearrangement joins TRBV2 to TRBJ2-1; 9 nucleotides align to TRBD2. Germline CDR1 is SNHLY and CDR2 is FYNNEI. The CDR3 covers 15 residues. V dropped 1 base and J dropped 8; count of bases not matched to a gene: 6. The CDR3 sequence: CASSEDASGAYEQFF. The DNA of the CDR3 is TGTGCCAGCAGTGAAGATGCTAGCGGGGCCTATGAGCAGTTCTTC.

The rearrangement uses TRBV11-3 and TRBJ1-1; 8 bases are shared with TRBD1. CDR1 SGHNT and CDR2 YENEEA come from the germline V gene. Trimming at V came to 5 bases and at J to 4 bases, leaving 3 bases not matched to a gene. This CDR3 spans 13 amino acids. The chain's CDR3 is CASSRTGGTEAFF. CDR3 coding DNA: TGTGCCAGCAGCCGAACAGGGGGCACTGAAGCTTTCTTT.

In DNA, the CDR3 is TGTGCCAGTCAAGACAGGCTCACAGATACGCAGTATTTT. Its translation is CASQDRLTDTQYF. This chain joins TRBV19 and TRBJ2-3; D is possibly TRBD1 (6 bases). Trimming removed 8 bases at V and 2 bases at J, with 11 bases between. Germline V gene lookup returns CDR1 LNHDA and CDR2 SQIVND (reference sequence). This CDR3 spans 13 amino acids.

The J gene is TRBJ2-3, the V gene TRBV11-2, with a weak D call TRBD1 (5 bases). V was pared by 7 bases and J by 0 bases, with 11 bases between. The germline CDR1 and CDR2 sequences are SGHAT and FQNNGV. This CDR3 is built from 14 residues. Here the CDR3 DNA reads TGTGCCAGCACCACGACAGCTAGCACAGATACGCAGTATTTT. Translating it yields CASTTTASTDTQYF.